Reported below is one TCR beta chain. The antigen remains undetermined. This sample is drawn from a study of cytomegalovirus exposure and HLA in healthy donors. For the study at large: Sequencing of some 190 million T cells in an earlier analysis found around 120 million unique TCR beta sequences.

Whole-study findings and limits: Versus the approximately 720-donor mean, an Asian-associated ancestry cluster reportedly showed fewer N-insertions in a later analysis.

Trimming cost V 9 bases and J 3 bases; bases outside gene matches: 6. In germline, CDR1 is SNHLY, CDR2 FYNNEI. This CDR3 region has 15 residues. In the PCR, 60 Vbeta and 13 Jbeta primers were used. Sequencing used immunoSEQ multiplex PCR; TCRdb keeps in-frame clones, though not all of them. The sample records more than 50,000 clones, over 65% being singletons. The receptor was derived from a middle-aged man in good health and CMV-seropositive. V gene TRBV2 combines with J gene TRBJ2-1; 12 nucleotides align to TRBD2. Sequenced input: PBMCs. CDR3 DNA sequence: TGTGCCAGGACCCTAGCGGGGGGGAACTACAATGAGCAGTTCTTC. Amino acids: CARTLAGGNYNEQFF.